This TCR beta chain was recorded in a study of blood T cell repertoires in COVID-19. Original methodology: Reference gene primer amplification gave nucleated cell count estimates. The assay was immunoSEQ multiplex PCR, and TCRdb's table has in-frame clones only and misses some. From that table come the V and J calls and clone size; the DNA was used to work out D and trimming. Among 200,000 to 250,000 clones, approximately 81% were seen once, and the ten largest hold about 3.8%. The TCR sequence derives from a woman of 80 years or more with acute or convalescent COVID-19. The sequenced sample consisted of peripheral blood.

CDR3 residues: CATSEPARGTDTQYF. The CDR3 region has the DNA TGTGCCACCTCCGAGCCCGCACGGGGCACAGATACGCAGTATTTT. The rearrangement joins TRBV24-1 to TRBJ2-3; D unclear. The length of the CDR3 is 15 residues. V shed 9 bases and J shed 1 base, with 16 bases lying between them. Germline CDR1 KGHDR, CDR2 SFDVKD.